What follows are 3 T cell receptor beta chains derived from one specimen sequenced in a study of a mutant IDH1 vaccine in newly diagnosed glioma. Repertoires were generated with immunoSEQ multiplex PCR, while TCRdb's copy carries only in-frame clones and drops some. The sample holds around 130,000 clones, around four fifths seen once. Time point indicated: week 11, during vaccination. The investigators gave 300 ug of mutant IDH1 20-mer peptide in each vaccine dose, together with topical imiquimod. These receptors have no identified antigens. This material consisted of PBMCs, taken from a glioma patient whose treatment included an IDH1 peptide vaccine. The origin of the receptors is a man aged 35 to 55 with glioma.

This clone has just one count. This sequence joins TRBV6-6 and TRBJ2-1, with D perhaps given as TRBD1 or TRBD2 (5 bases each). Germline V CDR1 and CDR2: MNHNY, SVGAGI (reference sequence). V lost 4 bases to trimming and J lost 7 bases, with 17 bases between them. This CDR3 has 15 amino acids. In DNA form, the CDR3 reads TGTGCCAGCAGTTCCCCGGGGACGGGTCTTAATGAGCAGTTCTTC. Its protein is CASSSPGTGLNEQFF.

This chain links TRBV2 with TRBJ2-1; D gene ambiguous. The germline CDR1 and CDR2 sequences are SNHLY and FYNNEI. The CDR3 runs 13 residues. The germline V and J ends were trimmed by 4 bases and 2 bases, with 6 bases remaining between them. The CDR3 DNA follows: TGTGCCAGCAGTGCCGGACCCTACAATGAGCAGTTCTTC. Its protein is CASSAGPYNEQFF.

The chain carries TRBV7-8 and TRBJ2-5, with a possible D match to TRBD1 (7 bases). V lost 0 bases and J 0 bases, leaving 11 bases between the germline ends. The germline V gene encodes CDR1 SGHVS and CDR2 FQNEAQ. The CDR3 covers 16 residues. The DNA for the CDR3 is TGTGCCAGCAGCTTAGCGCAGGGGGGAAACCAAGAGACCCAGTACTTC. Residues: CASSLAQGGNQETQYF.